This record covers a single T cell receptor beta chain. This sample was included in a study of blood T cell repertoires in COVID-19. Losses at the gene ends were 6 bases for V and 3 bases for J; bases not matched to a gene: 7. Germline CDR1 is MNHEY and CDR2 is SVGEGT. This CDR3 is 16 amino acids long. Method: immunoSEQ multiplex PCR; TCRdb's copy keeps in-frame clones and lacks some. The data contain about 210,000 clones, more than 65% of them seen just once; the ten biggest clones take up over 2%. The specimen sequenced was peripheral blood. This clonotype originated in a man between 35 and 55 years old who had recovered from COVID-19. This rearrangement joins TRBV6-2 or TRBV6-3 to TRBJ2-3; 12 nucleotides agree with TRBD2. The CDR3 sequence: CASSQTSGRATDTQYF. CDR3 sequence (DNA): TGTGCCAGCAGCCAGACTAGCGGGAGAGCAACAGATACGCAGTATTTT.